A selection of T cell receptor beta chains follows, all from one sample in a study of cytomegalovirus exposure and HLA in healthy donors. TCRdb keeps only in-frame clones here, not all; method: immunoSEQ multiplex PCR. The data contain 120,000 or so clones, about 70% of them singletons. Sequenced material: PBMCs. The receptor source for this set is a woman aged 40 to 55 in good health and CMV-seronegative. Each CDR3 is given with its conserved first and last residue. The D gene is left open where the match is weak. The size of a clone is reported for some rows only, either as once, few or many, or as a class for expanded clones.

TRBV4-3	TRBJ2-2	17	-	TRBD2	TGCGCCAGCAGCCAAGAAATGGGGGGGTTGAACACCGGGGAGCTGTTTTTT	CASSQEMGGLNTGELFF
TRBV7-8	TRBJ2-3	13	-	-	TGTGCCAGCAGCTCTTATCGCACAGATACGCAGTATTTT	CASSSYRTDTQYF
TRBV9	TRBJ2-5	14	few	TRBD1	TGTGCCAGCAGCGTAGCGGGACAGGGGGAGACCCAGTACTTC	CASSVAGQGETQYF
TRBV9	TRBJ1-2	14	-	TRBD1	TGTGCCAGCAAGAGGGGACAGACCTACGACGGCTACACCTTC	CASKRGQTYDGYTF
TRBV6-5	TRBJ1-6	15	-	-	TGTGCCAGTCGCGGCTCAAGCTCCTATAATTCACCCCTCCACTTT	CASRGSSSYNSPLHF
TRBV5-1	TRBJ2-5	16	once	TRBD2	TGCGCCAGCAGCCAAAGACTAGCGGGAGCGCGTGAGACCCAGTACTTC	CASSQRLAGARETQYF
TRBV6-5	TRBJ2-5	13	few	TRBD2	TGTGCCACCGAAGGGGCTGCGCGGGAGATCCAGTACTTC	CATEGAAREIQYF
TRBV2	TRBJ2-7	14	few	-	TGTGCCAGCAGTTACACGGGAGTAACTGACGAGCAGTACTTC	CASSYTGVTDEQYF
TRBV14	TRBJ1-1	12	-	-	TGTGCCAGCAGCCAAGTTGGCAGGGCGACTTTCTTT	CASSQVGRATFF
TRBV9	TRBJ2-1	16	-	-	TGTGCCAGCAGCGCACAGGGAGACCCCTCCTACAATGAGCAGTTCTTC	CASSAQGDPSYNEQFF
TRBV14	TRBJ1-1	14	-	-	TGTGCCAGCAGCCGCCCGCCGGGTGTCACTGAAGCTTTCTTT	CASSRPPGVTEAFF
TRBV28	TRBJ1-2	11	-	TRBD1	TGTGCCAGCTGGACAGGGGCTGGCTACACCTTC	CASWTGAGYTF
TRBV9	TRBJ1-1	15	few	TRBD1	TGTGCCAGCAGCGTCCAACCGGGACAGGTGGTCGAAGCTTTCTTT	CASSVQPGQVVEAFF
TRBV6-6	TRBJ2-7	15	-	-	TGTGCCAGCAGTCCCGGTGGGAACAGGGAATACGAGCAGTACTTC	CASSPGGNREYEQYF
TRBV4-3	TRBJ2-1	18	-	-	TGCGCCAGCAGCCAAGAAACTTTTTGGGGGGGCGAGATAAATGAGCAGTTCTTC	CASSQETFWGGEINEQFF
TRBV19	TRBJ1-6	14	-	-	TGTGCCAGTAGACCCCGGGGGGACAATTCACCCCTCCACTTT	CASRPRGDNSPLHF
TRBV7-2	TRBJ2-7	15	-	TRBD1	TGTGCCAGCAGCCCCACAGGGGGAAGGTCCTACGAGCAGTACTTC	CASSPTGGRSYEQYF
TRBV7-9	TRBJ2-5	13	-	-	TGTGCCAGCAGAGTAGAGGGAGGAAAGACCCAGTACTTC	CASRVEGGKTQYF
TRBV29-1	TRBJ1-2	15	-	-	TGCAGCGTTGGAGTTAGACAGGCCTACCCTGGGGGCTACACCTTC	CSVGVRQAYPGGYTF
TRBV21-1	TRBJ2-5	16	few	-	TGTGCCAGCAGCAAAGTCCACCCTCAGGTGCAAGAGACCCAGTACTTC	CASSKVHPQVQETQYF
TRBV7-2	TRBJ2-1	14	-	TRBD2	TGTGCCAGCACTCAGCGGGAGGGGAACAATGAGCAGTTCTTC	CASTQREGNNEQFF
TRBV7-2	TRBJ1-2	14	-	TRBD1	TGTGCCAGCAGCTCGACAGGGGGTAACTATGGCTACACCTTC	CASSSTGGNYGYTF
TRBV6-1	TRBJ1-5	13	-	-	TGTGCCAGCAGGAGACAGGGCAATCAGCCCCAGCATTTT	CASRRQGNQPQHF
TRBV29-1	TRBJ1-3	12	-	-	TGCAGCGTTGCAGGGGCTGGAAACACCATATATTTT	CSVAGAGNTIYF
TRBV5-8	TRBJ2-7	16	-	TRBD1	TGTGCCAGCAGCTTTACCCCAGGGGGTTCGCTCTACGAGCAGTACTTC	CASSFTPGGSLYEQYF
TRBV5-4	TRBJ2-5	13	-	TRBD2	TGTGCCAGCAGCCGGGGGGGCCGGGAGACCCAGTACTTC	CASSRGGRETQYF
TRBV19	TRBJ1-2	17	-	TRBD1	TGTGCCAGTAGTATGTTCAAGGGGAATGACAGGGTAAATGGCTACACCTTC	CASSMFKGNDRVNGYTF
TRBV4-3	TRBJ1-2	16	-	TRBD1	TGCGCCAGCAGCCCCTTCCGACAGGGGGATAACTATGGCTACACCTTC	CASSPFRQGDNYGYTF
TRBV27	TRBJ2-7	12	-	-	TGTGCCAGCAGTTCAGAGGGTTACGAGCAGTACTTC	CASSSEGYEQYF
TRBV7-3	TRBJ2-1	18	-	TRBD2	TGTGCCAGCAGCCCACTGGGGGGGGTGCTGAGCTCCTACAATGAGCAGTTCTTC	CASSPLGGVLSSYNEQFF
TRBV9	TRBJ2-1	12	few	-	TGTGCCAGCAGCGCGGAGTTTTCCCACCCCTTCTTC	CASSAEFSHPFF
TRBV27	TRBJ2-7	15	-	-	TGTGCCAGCAGCCCCACGAGGAGTTCCGGCCGCGAGCAGTACTTC	CASSPTRSSGREQYF
TRBV18	TRBJ1-1	14	-	-	TGTGCCAGCTCACCAAGGATGGGCAGGCCTGAAGCTTTCTTT	CASSPRMGRPEAFF
TRBV6-6	TRBJ2-7	11	-	-	TGTGCCAGCAGTTTAAAACCCGAGTGGTACTTC	CASSLKPEWYF
TRBV5-8	TRBJ1-5	13	-	-	TGTGCCAGCGGGTTGGACAGACATCAGCCCCAGCATTTT	CASGLDRHQPQHF
TRBV7-8	TRBJ2-5	13	-	-	TGTGCCAGCAGCTTAGGCACAGAAGAGACCCAGTACTTC	CASSLGTEETQYF
TRBV4-3	TRBJ1-5	15	-	-	TGCGCCAGCAGCCAAGATGGGGGGATCAATCAGCCCCAGCATTTT	CASSQDGGINQPQHF
TRBV28	TRBJ1-2	15	-	TRBD1	TGTGCCAGCAGCCCAGCACCCGGACAGGGAGGAGGCTACACCTTC	CASSPAPGQGGGYTF
TRBV7-9	TRBJ2-3	15	-	TRBD2	TGTGCCAGCAGCTTACGGGGCGGGAGTGTGGATACGCAGTATTTT	CASSLRGGSVDTQYF
TRBV10-3	TRBJ1-6	14	-	TRBD1	TGTGCCATCAGTGGGGGACAGGGGAGTTCACCCCTCCACTTT	CAISGGQGSSPLHF
TRBV28	TRBJ2-6	18	-	-	TGTGCCAGCAGACCCACCGGGGTAGATAGCTCTGGGGCCAACGTCCTGACTTTC	CASRPTGVDSSGANVLTF
TRBV27	TRBJ2-1	14	-	-	TGTGCCAGCATGGCGGGGTGGTCCTACAATGAGCAGTTCTTC	CASMAGWSYNEQFF
TRBV4-3	TRBJ1-2	16	-	-	TGCGCCAGCAGCCCCCGCGGGGTGGGTGAGGGGTATGGCTACACCTTC	CASSPRGVGEGYGYTF
TRBV4-3	TRBJ1-3	15	-	-	TGCGCCAGCAGCCAAGACAGAAACTCTGGAAACACCATATATTTT	CASSQDRNSGNTIYF